These T cell receptor beta chains were read from a single sample in a study of cytomegalovirus exposure and HLA in healthy donors. The assay was immunoSEQ multiplex PCR, and TCRdb's table has in-frame clones only and misses some. The profile shows more than 110,000 clones, around 85% of them singletons. The sequencing input was PBMCs. Receptors originate from a man aged 18 to 30 in good health and CMV-seronegative. Each CDR3 is given with its conserved first and last residue. D genes are given only for firm matches. Clone size appears in some rows only: once, few, many, or a class for an expanded clone.

d_gene: .; abundance: .; j_gene: TRBJ2-3; v_gene: TRBV11-3; CDR3aa: CASSLVLLTDTQYF; CDR3nt: TGTGCCAGCAGCTTAGTCCTTCTTACAGATACGCAGTATTTT
d_gene: .; abundance: .; j_gene: TRBJ1-4; v_gene: TRBV19; CDR3aa: CASSRSGSREEKLFF; CDR3nt: TGTGCCAGTAGCCGATCTGGGAGCCGGGAGGAAAAACTGTTTTTT
d_gene: TRBD2; abundance: .; j_gene: TRBJ2-5; v_gene: TRBV20-1; CDR3aa: CSGLAVETQYF; CDR3nt: TGCAGTGGACTAGCGGTTGAGACCCAGTACTTC
d_gene: .; abundance: once; j_gene: TRBJ2-7; v_gene: TRBV2; CDR3aa: CASEREAGSYEQYF; CDR3nt: TGTGCCAGCGAGAGGGAAGCGGGCTCCTACGAGCAGTACTTC
d_gene: .; abundance: .; j_gene: TRBJ2-7; v_gene: TRBV7-9; CDR3aa: CASSSPSYEQYF; CDR3nt: TGTGCCAGCAGCTCCCCTAGCTACGAGCAGTACTTC
d_gene: TRBD2; abundance: .; j_gene: TRBJ2-3; v_gene: TRBV12-5; CDR3aa: CASGPRVYLQRGGQTDTQYF; CDR3nt: TGTGCTAGTGGTCCCCGGGTTTATCTTCAGCGGGGGGGCCAAACAGATACGCAGTATTTT
d_gene: .; abundance: once; j_gene: TRBJ2-2; v_gene: TRBV11-3; CDR3aa: CASRPRQDTGELFF; CDR3nt: TGTGCCAGCAGACCCCGACAGGACACCGGGGAGCTGTTTTTT
d_gene: .; abundance: .; j_gene: TRBJ2-2; v_gene: TRBV5-6; CDR3aa: CASSLFGGKNTGELFF; CDR3nt: TGTGCCAGCAGCTTGTTCGGGGGTAAGAACACCGGGGAGCTGTTTTTT
d_gene: .; abundance: .; j_gene: TRBJ1-3; v_gene: TRBV6-6; CDR3aa: CASSYRGSGNTIYF; CDR3nt: TGTGCCAGCAGTTACAGGGGATCTGGAAACACCATATATTTT
d_gene: TRBD2; abundance: .; j_gene: TRBJ2-1; v_gene: TRBV7-9; CDR3aa: CASSLRSGIYNEQFF; CDR3nt: TGTGCCAGTTCCCTCCGTAGCGGGATCTACAATGAGCAGTTCTTC
d_gene: TRBD2; abundance: .; j_gene: TRBJ2-1; v_gene: TRBV10-2; CDR3aa: CASSRKGLAGGEQFF; CDR3nt: TGCGCCAGCAGCCGGAAGGGACTAGCGGGCGGTGAGCAGTTCTTC
d_gene: .; abundance: .; j_gene: TRBJ2-7; v_gene: TRBV27; CDR3aa: CASSETVFLALGYEQYF; CDR3nt: TGTGCCAGCAGTGAGACAGTATTCTTGGCCCTTGGCTACGAGCAGTACTTC
d_gene: TRBD1; abundance: .; j_gene: TRBJ1-2; v_gene: TRBV9; CDR3aa: CASSGTGSYGYTF; CDR3nt: TGTGCCAGCAGCGGGACAGGGAGCTATGGCTACACCTTC
d_gene: TRBD1; abundance: .; j_gene: TRBJ2-7; v_gene: TRBV7-8; CDR3aa: CASSFSGGLEQYF; CDR3nt: TGTGCCAGCAGCTTCTCAGGGGGTCTCGAGCAGTACTTC
d_gene: .; abundance: once; j_gene: TRBJ1-1; v_gene: TRBV5-1; CDR3aa: CASSLVRSMNTEAFF; CDR3nt: TGCGCCAGCAGCTTGGTGCGGAGTATGAACACTGAAGCTTTCTTT
d_gene: .; abundance: .; j_gene: TRBJ2-1; v_gene: TRBV28; CDR3aa: CASSLTFNEQFF; CDR3nt: TGTGCCAGCAGCCTTACTTTCAATGAGCAGTTCTTC
d_gene: .; abundance: .; j_gene: TRBJ2-1; v_gene: TRBV20-1; CDR3aa: CSARDNEQFF; CDR3nt: TGCAGTGCCAGGGACAATGAGCAGTTCTTC
d_gene: .; abundance: .; j_gene: TRBJ1-2; v_gene: TRBV7-9; CDR3aa: CASSLVGQGDGYTF; CDR3nt: TGTGCCAGCAGCTTAGTTGGGCAGGGCGATGGCTACACCTTC
d_gene: .; abundance: once; j_gene: TRBJ2-5; v_gene: TRBV5-1; CDR3aa: CASSRLPEGETQYF; CDR3nt: TGCGCCAGCAGCCGACTACCAGAGGGAGAGACCCAGTACTTC
d_gene: .; abundance: .; j_gene: TRBJ1-4; v_gene: TRBV5-1; CDR3aa: CASSLVREGEKLFF; CDR3nt: TGCGCCAGCAGCTTGGTGCGGGAGGGTGAAAAACTGTTTTTT
d_gene: .; abundance: .; j_gene: TRBJ1-5; v_gene: TRBV27; CDR3aa: CASRGSNPGGNQPQHF; CDR3nt: TGTGCCAGCAGGGGATCCAACCCGGGGGGCAATCAGCCCCAGCATTTT
d_gene: TRBD2; abundance: .; j_gene: TRBJ2-2; v_gene: TRBV5-1; CDR3aa: CASSGSGLAETGELFF; CDR3nt: TGCGCCAGCAGCGGCAGCGGACTAGCGGAAACCGGGGAGCTGTTTTTT
d_gene: TRBD1; abundance: .; j_gene: TRBJ2-2; v_gene: TRBV4-3; CDR3aa: CASSQLQGAVGELFF; CDR3nt: TGCGCCAGCAGCCAATTACAGGGGGCGGTCGGGGAGCTGTTTTTT
d_gene: TRBD1; abundance: .; j_gene: TRBJ2-7; v_gene: TRBV5-1; CDR3aa: CASSWTGGSGREQYF; CDR3nt: TGCGCCAGCAGCTGGACAGGGGGGTCGGGACGTGAGCAGTACTTC
d_gene: TRBD1; abundance: .; j_gene: TRBJ2-5; v_gene: TRBV7-2; CDR3aa: CASSLFGQVQETQYF; CDR3nt: TGTGCCAGCAGCTTATTTGGACAGGTTCAAGAGACCCAGTACTTC
d_gene: .; abundance: .; j_gene: TRBJ1-4; v_gene: TRBV7-8; CDR3aa: CASSAQTLEKLFF; CDR3nt: TGTGCCAGCAGCGCACAGACCCTTGAAAAACTGTTTTTT
d_gene: TRBD2; abundance: .; j_gene: TRBJ2-7; v_gene: TRBV5-4; CDR3aa: CASSERGLAGYEQYF; CDR3nt: TGTGCCAGCAGCGAGAGAGGACTAGCGGGCTACGAGCAGTACTTC